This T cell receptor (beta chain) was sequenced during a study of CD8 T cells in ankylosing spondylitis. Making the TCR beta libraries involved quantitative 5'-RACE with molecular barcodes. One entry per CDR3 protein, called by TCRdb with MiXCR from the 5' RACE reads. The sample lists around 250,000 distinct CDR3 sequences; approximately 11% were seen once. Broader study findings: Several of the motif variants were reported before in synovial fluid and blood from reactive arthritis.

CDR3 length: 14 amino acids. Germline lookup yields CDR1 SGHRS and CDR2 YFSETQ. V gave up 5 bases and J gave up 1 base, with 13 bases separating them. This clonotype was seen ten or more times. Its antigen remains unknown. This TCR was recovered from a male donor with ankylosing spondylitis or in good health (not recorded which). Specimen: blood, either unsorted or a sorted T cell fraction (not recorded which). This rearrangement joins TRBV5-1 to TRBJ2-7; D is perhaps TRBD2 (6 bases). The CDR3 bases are TGCGCCAGCAGTGGCATCAGCGGGTCCTACGAGCAGTACTTC. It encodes CASSGISGSYEQYF.